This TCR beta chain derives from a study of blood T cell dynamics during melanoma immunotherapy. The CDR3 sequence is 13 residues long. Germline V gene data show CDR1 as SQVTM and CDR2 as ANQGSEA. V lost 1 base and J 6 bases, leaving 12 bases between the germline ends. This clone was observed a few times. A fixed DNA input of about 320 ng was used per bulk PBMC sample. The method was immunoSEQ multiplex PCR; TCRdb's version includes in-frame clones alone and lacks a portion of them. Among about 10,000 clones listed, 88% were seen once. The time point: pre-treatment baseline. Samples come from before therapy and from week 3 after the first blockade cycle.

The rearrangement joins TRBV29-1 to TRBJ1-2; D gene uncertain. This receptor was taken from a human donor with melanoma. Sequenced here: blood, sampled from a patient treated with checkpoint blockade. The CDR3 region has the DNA TGCAGCGTTGAAGCCCCAACAGCCCATGGCTACACCTTC. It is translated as CSVEAPTAHGYTF.